This T cell receptor beta chain comes out of a study of blood T cell repertoires in COVID-19. Study-wide background: Material from acute and convalescent COVID-19 was sourced from the United States, Italy and Spain. PBMCs, B-cell-depleted T cells, or T cells provided the cDNA or gDNA that made up the material.

As originally analysed: From reference gene primer amplification, estimates of nucleated cell counts were derived. Method: immunoSEQ multiplex PCR; TCRdb's copy keeps in-frame clones and lacks some. Clone size and V and J calls were adopted from that table, with D and trimming inferred from the DNA. The data contain around 40,000 clones, around 79% of them singletons. Germline V CDR1 and CDR2: MNHNY, SVGAGI (reference sequence). V was shortened by 4 bases and J by 6 bases, with 13 bases between the two germline ends. The CDR3 contains 15 residues. The source is a woman of 80 years or more with acute or convalescent COVID-19. Sequenced sample: peripheral blood. The V call is TRBV6-6, the J call TRBJ1-6; D perhaps matches TRBD1 (5 bases). For the CDR3, the DNA is TGTGCCAGCAGTTTGCAGGGAATGGGTAATTCACCCCTCCACTTT. It is translated as CASSLQGMGNSPLHF.